The 16 T cell receptor beta chains reported below all come from one sample, sequenced in a study of T cells in Graves' hyperthyroidism and ophthalmopathy. TCR beta CDR3 sequences were amplified from RNA transcripts. The TCR CDR3 was amplified in a first-round RT-PCR using the HTBI primer set. TCRdb re-called the multiplex PCR reads through MiXCR, storing one row per CDR3 protein. This table holds fewer than 400,000 distinct CDR3 sequences, approximately 25% found once. What was sequenced was blood. The receptors come from a man between 50 and 59 years old with Graves' hyperthyroidism.

In its sample, this clonotype was seen a few times. In DNA, the CDR3 is TGCAGTGCTCCGGGGACCTTTTGGGCTTTCTTT. It specifies CSAPGTFWAFF. J is TRBJ1-1 and V is TRBV20-1, with D perhaps TRBD1 (5 bases). V gave up 5 bases and J gave up 11 bases, with 15 bases separating them. The CDR3 is 11 residues long. In germline, CDR1 is DFQATT, CDR2 SNEGSKA (reference sequence).

V is TRBV6-5 and J is TRBJ1-2; D uncertain. CDR3 length equals 14 residues. Trimming stripped 0 bases from V and 7 bases from J, with 12 bases between. In germline, CDR1 is MNHEY, CDR2 SVGAGI. CDR3 sequence (DNA): TGTGCCAGCAGTTACTCGAGTAGGGAGGGTGGCTACACCTTC. Protein product: CASSYSSREGGYTF.

The gene calls are TRBV20-1 and TRBJ2-7; 7 bases match TRBD2. The V gene end was trimmed by 5 bases and the J gene end by 5 bases; junction bases not matched to a gene: 6. The CDR3 has 12 amino acids. Germline V gene data show CDR1 as DFQATT and CDR2 as SNEGSKA (reference sequence). CDR3 DNA: TGCAGTGCTCGAACCGGACTAGACGAGCAGTACTTC. Protein sequence: CSARTGLDEQYF.

In its sample, this clonotype was seen many times. V gene TRBV7-2 combines with J gene TRBJ2-7; 11 bases align to TRBD2. Germline CDR1 and CDR2: SGHTA and FQGNSA. CDR3 length: 15 amino acids. V lost 5 bases and J lost 3; bases outside the gene matches: 6. CDR3 nucleotide sequence: TGTGCCAGCAGCACCTCCGGACTAGCGGGCTACGAGCAGTACTTC. Its protein is CASSTSGLAGYEQYF.

This clonotype was detected only a few times. The CDR3, as DNA: TGTGCCAGCAGCTTAAACGGCAATAACCAAGAGACCCAGTACTTC. Amino acids: CASSLNGNNQETQYF. J is TRBJ2-5 and V is TRBV7-2; D is undetermined. Germline V gene lookup returns CDR1 SGHTA and CDR2 FQGNSA. V lost 2 bases and J 0 bases, leaving 10 bases between the germline ends. CDR3 length: 15 amino acids.

The chain recombines TRBV19 with TRBJ2-2; D is perhaps TRBD1 or TRBD2 (5 bases each). CDR1 is LNHDA, CDR2 SQIVND, per germline (reference sequence). This CDR3 is built from 13 residues. V was trimmed by 5 bases and J by 6 bases, leaving 10 bases between them. CDR3 bases: TGTGCCAGTAGTCTCAGGGACGCCGGGGAGCTGTTTTTT. This encodes CASSLRDAGELFF.

CDR3 coding DNA: TGTGCCAGCAGGGAGGACAGGGGGCGCGAGCAGTACTTC. This gives the protein CASREDRGREQYF. This chain joins TRBV28 and TRBJ2-7; TRBD1 matches at 11 bases. Germline loops: CDR1 MDHEN, CDR2 SYDVKM. This CDR3 contains 13 residues. The trim removed 6 bases at V and 6 bases at J, leaving 4 bases unmatched.

This rearrangement joins TRBV24-1 to TRBJ2-1; D uncertain. Germline loops: CDR1 KGHDR, CDR2 SFDVKD. This CDR3 contains 16 residues. Trimming removed 3 bases from V and 3 bases from J, with 14 bases in between. The CDR3 DNA is TGTGCCACCAGTGATCCAGGACCTACACTCTACAATGAGCAGTTCTTC. Encoded protein: CATSDPGPTLYNEQFF.

Details on this clonotype: A much larger clonotype is one base distant, so this may be a read error. The rearrangement uses TRBV6-1 and TRBJ1-2, with unresolved D. The CDR3 loop spans 11 amino acids. From germline, CDR1 is MNHNS and CDR2 SASEGT. Written as DNA, the CDR3 is TGTGCCGGCAGTGCAAAGATCGGCTACACCTTC. It yields the protein CAGSAKIGYTF.

This clonotype was seen more than once but under ten times. The chain joins TRBV12-3 or TRBV12-4 to TRBJ1-2; D gene uncertain. CDR3 size: 13 residues. Trimming took off 6 bases at V and 7 bases at J, with 15 bases between the two ends. CDR3 sequence: CASSRDTKGGYTF. CDR3 in DNA: TGTGCCAGCAGCCGCGACACAAAGGGTGGCTACACCTTC.

The J gene is TRBJ2-3, the V gene TRBV27, with D possibly matching TRBD2 (6 bases). CDR3 size: 14 residues. Trimming took 5 bases from V and 2 from J, leaving 11 bases between them. CDR1 and CDR2 from the germline V gene are MNHEY and SMNVEV (reference sequence). CDR3 loop: CASSPWDFTDTQYF. DNA of the CDR3: TGTGCCAGCAGTCCTTGGGACTTCACAGATACGCAGTATTTT.

The rearrangement joins TRBV7-6 to TRBJ2-7; 8 nucleotides align to TRBD1. The CDR3 loop spans 15 amino acids. Germline V gives CDR1 SGHVS, CDR2 FNYEAQ. Unmatched junction bases numbered 4, after V lost 1 base and J lost 2 bases. CDR3 residues: CASSLVGTGPYEQYF. The DNA for the CDR3 is TGTGCCAGCAGCTTAGTAGGGACAGGACCCTACGAGCAGTACTTC.

The chain links TRBV2 to TRBJ2-2; D gene unclear. CDR1 and CDR2 from the germline V gene are SNHLY and FYNNEI. This CDR3 comprises 15 residues. Trimming left V 2 bases short and J 2 bases short, with 9 bases between. The CDR3 DNA sequence: TGTGCCAGCAGTGAACAGGAGTTCAACACCGGGGAGCTGTTTTTT. As protein: CASSEQEFNTGELFF.

On this clonotype itself: This may be a read error: a much more frequent sequence differs by one nucleotide. The rearrangement joins TRBV20-1 to TRBJ2-6; D not resolved. Germline CDR1 and CDR2: DFQATT and SNEGSKA (reference sequence). The CDR3 is made up of 12 amino acids. V was pared by 6 bases and J by 3 bases, with 6 bases between. As DNA, the CDR3 is TGCAGTGCGCCCGGTGGGGCCAACGTCCTGACTTTC. It is translated as CSAPGGANVLTF.

Regarding this clonotype: Its ends do not fully match the called genes, so a read error is possible. The chain links TRBV12-3 or TRBV12-4 to TRBJ2-1; 13 bases are a match to TRBD2. The CDR3 is 17 residues long. CDR3 in amino acids: CASSPRTSGSSYNERFF. The CDR3 DNA is TGTGCCAGCAGTCCCAGGACTAGCGGGAGCTCCTACAATGAGCGGTTCTTC.

This clonotype was seen a few times. The chain recombines TRBV20-1 with TRBJ2-1; 7 bases align to TRBD2. Germline loops: CDR1 DFQATT, CDR2 SNEGSKA (reference sequence). The CDR3 extends over 12 amino acids. The J segment lost 13 bases and the V segment lost 0 bases, leaving 6 bases of the junction unmatched. The chain's CDR3 is CSARDDGTTQFF. CDR3 DNA sequence: TGCAGTGCTAGAGATGATGGGACTACTCAGTTCTTC.